This T cell receptor beta chain was found in a study of cytomegalovirus exposure and HLA in healthy donors. Overall study results and limits: In a later analysis, compared with equally common non-associated chains, HLA-associated beta chains were more expanded.

The CDR3 is 14 amino acids. The V end lost 5 bases, the J end lost 2 bases, and 13 bases lay between the germline ends. Germline lookup yields CDR1 MNHNS and CDR2 SASEGT. About this clone itself: Antigen specificity is unknown.

PCR was performed using 60 Vbeta and 13 Jbeta primers. TCRdb's copy holds only in-frame clones and misses some; the assay was immunoSEQ multiplex PCR. Here the sample spans approximately 150,000 clones, about 74% being singletons. The TCR comes from a male donor in good health and CMV-seronegative. The sample taken for sequencing was PBMCs. The chain is built from TRBV6-1 and TRBJ2-7; no firm D call. The CDR3 loop reads CASSFQTPAYEQYF. CDR3 DNA: TGTGCCAGCAGTTTCCAGACACCAGCCTACGAGCAGTACTTC.